This T cell receptor (beta chain) was sequenced during a study of CD8+ T cells in alopecia areata. The wider study: Tofacitinib exposure lasted 6 to 18 months, followed by 6 months off drug. Study-wide results and caveats: The study found tofacitinib significantly decreased scalp clonality and expanded CD8+ clones among the top 100. Persistence in scalp and blood during tofacitinib was observed for many expanded lesional clones.

Treatment given: oral pan-JAK inhibitor, 5-10 mg twice daily. Alopecia areata patients gave lesional scalp punch biopsies and peripheral blood samples. This clone was detected only once. As yet, its antigen is unknown. The authors extracted RNA and reverse transcribed it into cDNA as the sequencing template. TCRdb's table, derived via immunoSEQ multiplex PCR, lists solely in-frame clones and lacks some. The sample carries 150,000 to 200,000 clones, less than 70% recorded once. The CDR3 runs to 14 residues. With 0 bases removed from V and 6 bases from J, the gap between germline ends came to 14 bases. Germline V gives CDR1 GTSNPN, CDR2 SVGIG (reference sequence).

This sequence was found in a human donor with alopecia areata. The chain couples TRBV30 to TRBJ2-5, with a tentative D call TRBD1 (5 bases). The sequences come from CD4+ T cells sorted from blood, collected at week 4, from a patient treated with tofacitinib. The CDR3 reads CAWSVLGARKTQYF. CDR3 nucleotide sequence: TGTGCCTGGAGTGTTCTTGGGGCTCGGAAGACCCAGTACTTC.